The 22 T cell receptor beta chains given below trace back to one sample, sequenced in a study of molecular identifiers for immune sequencing clone quantification (dated by TCRdb to the late 2010s). Receptor libraries were prepared by PCR. Sequenced using a NextSeq 500. In TCRdb, the public reads were trimmed at Q25 with fastp and aligned with MiXCR, with productive beta chains retained. Here each entry gathers all rows of one CDR3 protein and keeps the most common genes and DNA. This sample is represented by 400,000 to 600,000 distinct CDR3 sequences; under 30% of them were singletons. The top ten constitute around 0.8% of the sample. Sequences were obtained from naive CD8+ T cells from blood, with Jurkat cell RNA spiked in. The cell subset or site label of this sample denotes: FACS-sorted CD8+CD4-CCR7+CD45RA+ naive T cells. These receptors were taken from a human donor in good health. Some libraries in this study had Jurkat cell RNA spiked in.

This clonotype was counted at least ten times. V is TRBV9 and J is TRBJ2-6; possibly TRBD1 for D (6 bases). Per germline, CDR1 SGDLS and CDR2 YYNGEE. The CDR3 extends over 18 amino acids. V was cut by 3 bases and J by 0 bases, with 16 bases left in between. Written as DNA, the CDR3 is TGTGCCAGCAGCGCTACGGACAGCCCCATCTCTGGGGCCAACGTCCTGACTTTC. Translation: CASSATDSPISGANVLTF.

A word on this clonotype: This may come from a read error, since a much larger clone is one base off. The rearrangement joins TRBV5-3 to TRBJ2-7; D is uncertain. TRBV5-3 is designated an ORF whose function remains uncertain. The CDR3 spans 15 residues. V lost 8 bases and J 0 bases, leaving 18 bases between the germline ends. The DNA of the CDR3 is TGTGCCAGCGGCCAAGACCCAAACTACTCCTACGAGCAGTACTTC. Translated, it gives CASGQDPNYSYEQYF.

This clonotype was seen a few times. CDR3 region: CARPPAGEVGELFF. The DNA for the CDR3 is TGTGCCAGACCGCCGGCGGGAGAGGTCGGGGAGCTGTTTTTT. The rearrangement joins TRBV6-6 to TRBJ2-2; 7 bases fit TRBD2. V lost 9 bases to trimming and J lost 7 bases; unmatched junction nucleotides: 11. In germline, CDR1 is MNHNY, CDR2 SVGAGI (reference sequence). The CDR3 loop spans 14 amino acids.

J is TRBJ1-5 and V is TRBV9; no definite D call. The V gene lost 7 bases and the J gene lost 7 bases, with 12 bases spanning the gap. Germline V CDR1 and CDR2: SGDLS, YYNGEE. The CDR3 covers 12 residues. In DNA, the CDR3 is TGTGCCAGCGGCGACGGGTCCCAGCCCCAGCATTTT. Amino acid sequence: CASGDGSQPQHF.

This clonotype was counted a few times. The V call is TRBV9, the J call TRBJ1-5; D ambiguous. Germline loops: CDR1 SGDLS, CDR2 YYNGEE. CDR3 length equals 13 residues. V lost 4 bases to trimming and J lost 3 bases, with 8 bases between them. Here the CDR3 reads CASSPGDNQPQHF. The CDR3 nucleotides read TGTGCCAGCAGCCCTGGGGACAATCAGCCCCAGCATTTT.

The V and J genes are TRBV28 and TRBJ2-3; TRBD2 matches at 12 bases. Germline V gene lookup returns CDR1 MDHEN and CDR2 SYDVKM. The CDR3 sequence is 22 residues long. The ends lost 6 bases at V and 1 base at J; junction bases unmatched: 23. CDR3 sequence (DNA): TGTGCCAGCAGCCAGAGGGTCTTAGGACTAGCGGGATCCCAGATCGGCACAGATACGCAGTATTTT. Protein: CASSQRVLGLAGSQIGTDTQYF. Based on the CDR3 plus reference TRBV28 and TRBJ2-3, the full variable domain is DVKVTQSSRYLVKRTGEKVFLECVQDMDHENMFWYRQDPGLGLRLIYFSYDVKMKEKGDIPEGYSVSREKKERFSLILESASTNQTSMYLCASSQRVLGLAGSQIGTDTQYFGPGTRLTVL.

The sample holds a few counts of this clonotype. The chain links TRBV24-1 to TRBJ2-1, with TRBD2 matching 11 bases. Germline loops: CDR1 KGHDR, CDR2 SFDVKD. Trimming removed 4 bases from V and 2 bases from J; junction bases left unmatched: 6. The CDR3 runs 17 residues. CDR3 DNA sequence: TGTGCCACCAGTGAGTCTAGCGGGGGGAATACCTACAATGAGCAGTTCTTC. It encodes CATSESSGGNTYNEQFF.

V usage is TRBV9 and J usage is TRBJ2-7, with D unclear. Germline V gene data show CDR1 as SGDLS and CDR2 as YYNGEE. Deletions cut 0 bases from V and 2 bases from J, with 9 bases between. CDR3 length: 14 amino acids. DNA of the CDR3: TGTGCCAGCAGCGTAGACGAGGAGCCCTACGAGCAGTACTTC. It encodes CASSVDEEPYEQYF.

As for this clonotype: This may stem from a read error, because a much larger clone lies one nucleotide away. The V gene is TRBV20-1, the J gene TRBJ1-4; D uncertain. Per germline, CDR1 DFQATT and CDR2 SNEGSKA (reference sequence). The CDR3 is 11 residues long. The CDR3 is CSARPGERLFF. CDR3 sequence (DNA): TGCAGTGCTAGACCTGGGGAAAGACTGTTTTTT.

This clonotype was picked up a small number of times. The chain is built from TRBV14 and TRBJ1-1, with 7 bases lining up with TRBD1. V gave up 0 bases and J gave up 0 bases; unmatched junction bases: 13. The germline V gene has CDR1 SGHDN and CDR2 FVKESK. This CDR3 is 19 amino acids long. The CDR3 loop reads CASSQDLGQMDLLNTEAFF. CDR3 sequence (DNA): TGTGCCAGCAGCCAAGACTTGGGACAGATGGACCTACTGAACACTGAAGCTTTCTTT. Looking up the rest from reference TRBV14 and TRBJ1-1 gives the full variable domain: EAGVTQFPSHSVIEKGQTVTLRCDPISGHDNLYWYRRVMGKEIKFLLHFVKESKQDESGMPNNRFLAERTGGTYSTLKVQPAELEDSGVYFCASSQDLGQMDLLNTEAFFGQGTRLTVV.

This chain links TRBV30 with TRBJ2-7; maybe TRBD1 (6 bases). The CDR3 is 15 residues long. Trimming pared 3 bases from V and 0 bases from J, leaving 15 bases between. Germline CDR1 GTSNPN, CDR2 SVGIG (reference sequence). Here the CDR3 DNA reads TGTGCCTGGAGCGGACAGTCTGACCGCTCCTACGAGCAGTACTTC. It encodes CAWSGQSDRSYEQYF.

This rearrangement joins TRBV12-3 or TRBV12-4 to TRBJ1-2; 11 positions agree with TRBD1. J was trimmed by 8 bases and V by 0 bases; bases with no gene match: 11. The CDR3 contains 17 residues. The DNA for the CDR3 is TGTGCCAGCAGTTTAGCGCTTTCCGGGACAGGGGGGGAAGGCTACACCTTC. Translating it yields CASSLALSGTGGEGYTF.

In this sample, this clonotype turned up a few times. The rearrangement joins TRBV27 to TRBJ1-1; possibly TRBD1 for D (5 bases). CDR1 MNHEY and CDR2 SMNVEV come from the germline V gene (reference sequence). Trimming pared 5 bases from V and 1 base from J, leaving 11 bases between. The CDR3 contains 14 residues. Written as DNA, the CDR3 is TGTGCCAGCAGTAACGGGGCCGCGAACACTGAAGCTTTCTTT. Its protein is CASSNGAANTEAFF.

This chain joins TRBV30 and TRBJ2-1; D call uncertain. Germline CDR1 is GTSNPN and CDR2 is SVGIG (reference sequence). Trimming removed 4 bases from V and 5 bases from J, with 12 bases in between. CDR3 length: 13 residues. CDR3 sequence (DNA): TGTGCCTGGACCCTGTGGGTCAACAATGAGCAGTTCTTC. The encoded protein is CAWTLWVNNEQFF.

A word on this clonotype: A read error may account for a junction end that differs from germline. The rearrangement links TRBV11-2 to TRBJ2-2; D is unclear. The CDR3 contains 15 residues. CDR1 and CDR2 (germline): SGHAT, FQNNGV. CDR3 amino acids: CAGSLSNWNTGELFF. The CDR3 coding sequence is TGTGCCGGCAGCTTATCTAACTGGAACACCGGGGAGCTGTTTTTT.

Note on this clonotype: The final CDR3 position lacks the conserved phenylalanine or tryptophan, pointing to a likely read error. The chain is built from TRBV7-2 and TRBJ1-2, with D possibly being TRBD1 (6 bases). Germline CDR1 and CDR2: SGHTA and FQGNSA. Trimming pared 3 bases from V and 10 bases from J, leaving 9 bases between. This CDR3 region has 11 residues. This CDR3 reads CASSFGQIYTI. The CDR3 DNA sequence: TGTGCCAGCAGCTTCGGACAGATCTACACCATC.

This clonotype was found many times. The CDR3 bases are TGCGCCAGCAGCTTGCCGACTAGCGGTGCGAACACCGGGGAGCTGTTTTTT. This codes for CASSLPTSGANTGELFF. This sequence joins TRBV5-1 and TRBJ2-2; 9 positions match TRBD2. Germline V gene data show CDR1 as SGHRS and CDR2 as YFSETQ. With 1 base clipped from V and 0 bases from J, the junction kept 4 bases outside the gene matches. The CDR3 spans 17 residues.

This clonotype was counted at least ten times. V is TRBV5-6 and J is TRBJ2-1; 7 bases match TRBD2. Germline-derived CDR1 and CDR2 are SGHDT and YYEEEE. The CDR3 sequence is 13 residues long. Trimming removed 0 bases from V and 6 bases from J; junction bases left unmatched: 0. DNA of the CDR3: TGTGCCAGCAGCTTGGGACTAGCCAATGAGCAGTTCTTC. Translating gives CASSLGLANEQFF.

Of note for this clonotype: Germline is not matched at one junction end, which may reflect a read error. The chain links TRBV25-1 to TRBJ2-7; 11 bases map to TRBD1. Germline V lookup: CDR1 MGHDK, CDR2 SYGVNS. This CDR3 contains 15 residues. The CDR3 here is CASREGTGGAYGQYF. The DNA for the CDR3 is TGTGCCAGCAGGGAGGGGACAGGGGGAGCCTACGGGCAGTACTTC.

The chain couples TRBV7-2 to TRBJ2-2; D might be TRBD2 (5 bases). Germline V gene lookup returns CDR1 SGHTA and CDR2 FQGNSA. V lost 5 bases, J lost 6 bases, and 13 bases lay in between. CDR3 length equals 14 residues. Written as DNA, the CDR3 is TGTGCCAGCAGCCTGTCGGGGTCCGCCGGGGAGCTGTTTTTT. Translating gives CASSLSGSAGELFF.

With respect to this clonotype: A much more abundant neighbour one base away suggests this may be a read error. J is TRBJ1-2 and V is TRBV9; D is undetermined. This CDR3 is built from 17 residues. Germline V gene lookup returns CDR1 SGDLS and CDR2 YYNGEE. CDR3 sequence: CASSVVGPLPPNYGNTF. The CDR3 DNA reads TGTGCCAGCAGCGTAGTAGGTCCACTGCCACCTAACTATGGCAACACCTTC.

The chain has TRBV11-3 and TRBJ1-1; perhaps TRBD1 as D (6 bases). The CDR3 covers 15 residues. CDR1 SGHNT and CDR2 YENEEA come from the germline V gene. V was clipped by 5 bases and J by 1 base, with 14 bases between them. Written as DNA, the CDR3 is TGTGCCAGCAGCCCGCGCGGGGGGGCGAACACTGAAGCTTTCTTT. Protein: CASSPRGGANTEAFF.